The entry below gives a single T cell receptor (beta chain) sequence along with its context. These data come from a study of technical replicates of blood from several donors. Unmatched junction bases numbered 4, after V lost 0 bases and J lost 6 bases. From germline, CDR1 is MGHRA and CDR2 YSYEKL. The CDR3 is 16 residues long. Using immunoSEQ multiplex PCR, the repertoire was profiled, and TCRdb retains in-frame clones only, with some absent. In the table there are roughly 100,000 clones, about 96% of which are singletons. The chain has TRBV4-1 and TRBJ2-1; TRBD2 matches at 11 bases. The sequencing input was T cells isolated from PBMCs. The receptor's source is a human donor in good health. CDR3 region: CASSQDNSGRANEQFF. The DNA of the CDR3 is TGCGCCAGCAGCCAAGATAATAGCGGGAGGGCCAATGAGCAGTTCTTC.